A single sample gave rise to the 20 T cell receptor beta chains below, sequenced in a study of cytomegalovirus exposure and HLA in healthy donors. Primers for the PCR totalled 60 Vbeta and 13 Jbeta. Sequenced by immunoSEQ multiplex PCR; TCRdb stores in-frame clones only, minus some. The sample shows 80,000 to 100,000 clones, 80% to 90% of them seen only once. The sample consisted of PBMCs. These receptors were taken from a man aged 35 to 55 in good health and CMV-seronegative.

The sample holds a few counts of this clone. The rearrangement uses TRBV18 and TRBJ1-6; D ambiguous. Germline CDR1 is KGHSH and CDR2 is LQKENI. The CDR3 length is 18 residues. Trimming cost V 8 bases and J 11 bases, with 31 bases left between them. The CDR3 is CASATLPGAPKQLTPLHF. CDR3 nucleotides: TGTGCCAGCGCGACTTTACCGGGAGCCCCGAAACAACTTACACCCCTCCACTTT. The whole variable domain, remainder taken from reference TRBV18 and TRBJ1-6, is NAGVMQNPRHLVRRRGQEARLRCSPMKGHSHVYWYRQLPEEGLKFMVYLQKENIIDESGMPKERFSAEFPKEGPSILRIQQVVRGDSAAYFCASATLPGAPKQLTPLHFGNGTRLTVT.

The gene calls are TRBV28 and TRBJ2-7; D is ambiguous. The ends were cut back, 3 bases at V and 1 base at J, with 7 bases in the middle. The CDR3 extends over 13 amino acids. Germline V gives CDR1 MDHEN, CDR2 SYDVKM. CDR3 region: CASSLSQSYEQYF. The CDR3, as DNA: TGTGCCAGCAGTTTGTCCCAATCCTACGAGCAGTACTTC.

This rearrangement joins TRBV28 to TRBJ1-1; D gene uncertain. This CDR3 has 11 residues. The germline CDR1 and CDR2 sequences are MDHEN and SYDVKM. Trimming removed 8 bases from V and 2 bases from J, with 6 bases in between. The CDR3 here is CASLLNTEAFF. The CDR3 DNA follows: TGTGCCAGCCTACTTAACACTGAAGCTTTCTTT.

For the CDR3, the DNA is TGTGCCAGCAGCCCACTTCCCCCTAGCCGACAAGAGACCCAGTACTTC. Translation: CASSPLPPSRQETQYF. This chain connects TRBV7-2 to TRBJ2-5; D might be TRBD2 (5 bases). Germline V CDR1 and CDR2: SGHTA, FQGNSA. The CDR3 is 16 residues long. Trimming cost V 5 bases and J 2 bases, with 18 bases left between them.

This chain links TRBV7-3 with TRBJ2-1; 7 bases are a match to TRBD2. Germline CDR1 and CDR2: SGHTA and FQGTGA. Losses at the gene ends were 3 bases for V and 4 bases for J; bases not matched to a gene: 6. This CDR3 region has 15 residues. The CDR3 nucleotides read TGTGCCAGCAGCTTGGGTGCGGGAGAATACAATGAGCAGTTCTTC. Translation gives CASSLGAGEYNEQFF. The variable domain in full, with the rest retrieved from reference TRBV7-3 and TRBJ2-1, is GAGVSQTPSNKVTEKGKYVELRCDPISGHTALYWYRQSLGQGPEFLIYFQGTGAADDSGLPNDRFFAVRPEGSVSTLKIQRTERGDSAVYLCASSLGAGEYNEQFFGPGTRLTVL.

The chain joins TRBV5-5 to TRBJ2-4; TRBD2 matches at 7 bases. CDR1 and CDR2 (germline): SGHKS, YYEKEE (reference sequence). The junction had 8 bases not matched to a gene; V was cut back by 2 bases and J by 6 bases. The CDR3 runs to 15 residues. CDR3 nucleotide sequence: TGTGCCAGCAGCTTTGGGGACTATGAGTTAAACATTCAGTACTTC. Protein product: CASSFGDYELNIQYF.

The rearrangement uses TRBV5-6 and TRBJ2-7; 9 nucleotides agree with TRBD1. Germline assignment: CDR1 SGHDT and CDR2 YYEEEE. This CDR3 is 15 amino acids long. V shed 2 bases and J 10 bases; nucleotides not matched to a gene: 13. CDR3 in DNA: TGTGCCAGCAGCTTTGCCCCGGGACAGGGCTCGCGACAGTACTTC. This codes for CASSFAPGQGSRQYF.

The chain links TRBV27 to TRBJ1-5; no clear D. Germline CDR1 is MNHEY and CDR2 is SMNVEV (reference sequence). Trimming pared 3 bases from V and 0 bases from J, leaving 6 bases between. This CDR3 contains 14 residues. DNA for the CDR3: TGTGCCAGCAGTTTGGGCCATAGCAATCAGCCCCAGCATTTT. Amino acid sequence: CASSLGHSNQPQHF.

This chain connects TRBV29-1 to TRBJ2-7; 8 bases map to TRBD1. CDR3 length equals 14 residues. Germline values: CDR1 SQVTM, CDR2 ANQGSEA. Germline trimming cut 6 bases from V and 4 bases from J; bases unmatched to any gene: 11. This CDR3 reads CSVRGTGLSYEQYF. CDR3 nucleotide sequence: TGCAGCGTCCGTGGGACAGGTCTGTCTTACGAGCAGTACTTC.

The chain uses TRBV4-3 and TRBJ2-7; maybe TRBD2 (5 bases). V gave up 3 bases and J gave up 2 bases, with 14 bases separating them. The length of the CDR3 is 15 residues. The germline V gene encodes CDR1 LGHNA and CDR2 YSLEER. CDR3 region: CASSHEPAGAYEQYF. In DNA form, the CDR3 reads TGCGCCAGCAGCCATGAGCCAGCCGGGGCCTACGAGCAGTACTTC.

The V call is TRBV2, the J call TRBJ2-6; 10 nucleotides align to TRBD1. CDR3 length: 17 residues. Per the germline V gene, CDR1 is SNHLY and CDR2 is FYNNEI. V dropped 6 bases and J dropped 4; count of bases not matched to a gene: 9. The CDR3: CASRSDRGLRGANVLTF. CDR3 nucleotides: TGTGCCAGCAGGAGCGACAGGGGGCTTCGCGGGGCCAACGTCCTGACTTTC.

This clone was counted a few times. The gene calls are TRBV18 and TRBJ1-4; TRBD1 might be the D (5 bases). The CDR3 spans 13 residues. V lost 3 bases and J 11 bases, leaving 13 bases between the germline ends. Germline V lookup: CDR1 KGHSH, CDR2 LQKENI. The CDR3 is CASSPRGEGKLFF. CDR3 DNA: TGTGCCAGCTCACCCCGAGGGGAGGGGAAACTGTTTTTT. The full variable domain, rest sourced from reference TRBV18 and TRBJ1-4, is NAGVMQNPRHLVRRRGQEARLRCSPMKGHSHVYWYRQLPEEGLKFMVYLQKENIIDESGMPKERFSAEFPKEGPSILRIQQVVRGDSAAYFCASSPRGEGKLFFGSGTQLSVL.

This chain joins TRBV27 and TRBJ2-1, with 8 bases lining up with TRBD2. V lost 5 bases, J lost 7 bases, and 7 bases stayed unmatched. From germline, CDR1 is MNHEY and CDR2 SMNVEV (reference sequence). The CDR3 is 14 residues long. CDR3 in DNA: TGTGCCAGCAGTGATACGGGACTAGTGAATGAGCAGTTCTTC. The encoded protein is CASSDTGLVNEQFF.

This clone appeared once. The CDR3 spells CASSRGLEGEQFF. The CDR3 coding sequence is TGCGCCAGCAGCCGGGGACTAGAGGGGGAGCAGTTCTTC. This rearrangement joins TRBV4-3 to TRBJ2-1, with 8 bases lining up with TRBD2. The germline gives CDR1 LGHNA, CDR2 YSLEER. The CDR3 is 13 residues long. Losses at the gene ends were 4 bases for V and 10 bases for J; bases not matched to a gene: 6.

V and J are TRBV30 and TRBJ1-1; tentatively, D is TRBD1 (6 bases). From germline, CDR1 is GTSNPN and CDR2 SVGIG (reference sequence). The CDR3 covers 13 residues. Trimming shortened V by 5 bases and J by 1 base, and 11 bases separated the two germline ends. The CDR3 reads CAWQGHPNTEAFF. CDR3 in DNA: TGTGCCTGGCAGGGACACCCGAACACTGAAGCTTTCTTT.

This chain uses TRBV19 with TRBJ1-2; no clear D gene. This CDR3 has 14 amino acids. Germline values: CDR1 LNHDA, CDR2 SQIVND (reference sequence). Trimming left V 5 bases short and J 8 bases short, with 18 bases between. The CDR3 nucleotides are TGTGCCAGTAGTCGAGAAAACACGGAGGGCGGCTACACCTTC. As protein: CASSRENTEGGYTF. The full variable domain, with the rest looked up from reference TRBV19 and TRBJ1-2, is DGGITQSPKYLFRKEGQNVTLSCEQNLNHDAMYWYRQDPGQGLRLIYYSQIVNDFQKGDIAEGYSVSREKKESFPLTVTSAQKNPTAFYLCASSRENTEGGYTFGSGTRLTVV.

This chain uses TRBV4-1 with TRBJ2-7, with D maybe TRBD1 (5 bases). This CDR3 contains 15 residues. Germline V gene sequence: CDR1 MGHRA, CDR2 YSYEKL. Trimming cost V 0 bases and J 2 bases, with 11 bases left between them. CDR3 in amino acids: CASSQDIRATYEQYF. CDR3 bases: TGCGCCAGCAGCCAAGATATCAGGGCCACCTACGAGCAGTACTTC.

The V gene is TRBV30, the J gene TRBJ1-1; 7 bases match TRBD1. The germline CDR1 and CDR2 sequences are GTSNPN and SVGIG (reference sequence). CDR3 length: 14 amino acids. V was clipped by 3 bases and J by 3 bases; unmatched bases: 7. The CDR3 sequence: CAWSHPRGDTEAFF. CDR3 nucleotide sequence: TGTGCCTGGAGCCACCCCAGGGGGGACACTGAAGCTTTCTTT.

This chain joins TRBV6-5 and TRBJ2-5; 14 positions match TRBD2. Germline trimming cut 2 bases from V and 4 bases from J; bases unmatched to any gene: 3. The germline gives CDR1 MNHEY, CDR2 SVGAGI. This CDR3 has 16 amino acids. CDR3 region: CASSYRLAGGRETQYF. The CDR3 DNA sequence: TGTGCCAGCAGTTACCGACTAGCGGGGGGGAGAGAGACCCAGTACTTC.

The chain combines TRBV5-1 with TRBJ2-2, with a tentative D call TRBD2 (5 bases). Trimming took 4 bases from V and 6 from J, leaving 10 bases between them. The CDR3 has 13 amino acids. Germline V gives CDR1 SGHRS, CDR2 YFSETQ. The CDR3 sequence is CASSLDLPGELFF. Written as DNA, the CDR3 is TGCGCCAGCAGCCTGGACTTGCCCGGGGAGCTGTTTTTT.